These 3 T cell receptor beta chains share one sample of origin, sequenced in a study of blood T cells in healthy people across ages. Primed by a sample-barcoded 5' primer and a J-beta primer mix, a second PCR proceeded for about 6 to 12 cycles. Via MiXCR, TCRdb re-called the 5' RACE reads, giving one row per CDR3 protein. The sample has about 1.8 million distinct CDR3 sequences; around 50% are singletons. The source material was blood. The receptors come from a woman aged 35 to 49 in good health.

This chain joins TRBV9 and TRBJ2-7; D call uncertain. Trimming took 1 base from V and 1 from J, leaving 12 bases between them. The CDR3 has 15 amino acids. Germline loops: CDR1 SGDLS, CDR2 YYNGEE. DNA for the CDR3: TGTGCCAGCAGCGTATCTTGGGCCTCATCCTACGAGCAGTACTTC. Translation: CASSVSWASSYEQYF.

The chain couples TRBV5-6 to TRBJ2-5; 7 bases fit TRBD1. This CDR3 is built from 11 residues. Germline V gene data show CDR1 as SGHDT and CDR2 as YYEEEE. After removal of 2 bases from V and 13 bases from J, the junction contained 5 bases not matched to a gene. CDR3 bases: TGTGCCAGCAGCTTTGGACAGGAACCGTACTTC. It yields the protein CASSFGQEPYF.

The J gene is TRBJ2-7, the V gene TRBV15; D might be TRBD2 (7 bases). This CDR3 has 16 residues. Germline-derived CDR1 and CDR2 are LNHNV and YYDKDF (reference sequence). Trimming took off 0 bases at V and 4 bases at J, with 16 bases between the two ends. The CDR3 region is CATSRDGGGGLYEQYF. DNA for the CDR3: TGTGCCACCAGCAGAGATGGGGGCGGGGGACTATACGAGCAGTACTTC. Using reference TRBV15 and TRBJ2-7 for the parts outside the CDR3, the full variable domain is DAMVIQNPRYQVTQFGKPVTLSCSQTLNHNVMYWYQQKSSQAPKLLFHYYDKDFNNEADTPDNFQSRRPNTSFCFLDIRSPGLGDTAMYLCATSRDGGGGLYEQYFGPGTRLTVT.